This T cell receptor (beta chain) was recorded in a study of T cell changes during pregnancy in multiple sclerosis. The protocol was immunoSEQ multiplex PCR, while the TCRdb copy is restricted to in-frame clones and leaves out a portion. The profile shows tens of thousands of clones, around 92% of them singletons. V lost 3 bases to trimming and J lost 4 bases, with 9 bases between them. The germline gives CDR1 MNHEY, CDR2 SMNVEV (reference sequence). The CDR3 spans 13 residues. Here the sequenced sample was CD4+ T cells from peripheral blood mononuclear cells, taken in the second trimester of pregnancy. The receptor was derived from a female donor with multiple sclerosis, enrolled in a pregnancy study. V and J are TRBV27 and TRBJ2-5; D is perhaps TRBD1 (5 bases). The CDR3 region has the DNA TGTGCCAGCAGTTTTGGGCAGGGAGAGACCCAGTACTTC. It specifies CASSFGQGETQYF.